These 9 T cell receptor beta chains came from one sample sequenced in a study of Ad26.COV2.S vaccination and SARS-CoV-2 variants (dated by TCRdb to the early 2020s). What the treatment or condition label conveys for this sample: 15 to 20 received Ad26.COV2.S at low or high dose, single or two shots; about five received placebo; per-sample allocation not given. For vaccine and placebo recipients, the sequenced repertoires came from samples collected on day 63 after the first injection. Library creation used the immunoSEQ multiplex PCR assay. TCRdb stores this immuneACCESS table with in-frame sequences only. Part of the clones is absent; in the studies checked, under half of the shortfall reflects unresolved V genes, and no reason is known for the rest. Within this sample are about 320,000 clones, with 85% of them counted one time only. Jointly, the top ten make up approximately 2.1% of the sample.

The specimen was peripheral blood, collected in a trial of Ad26.COV2.S vaccine versus placebo. These receptors all come from a person between 18 and 65 years old who received the Ad26.COV2.S COVID-19 vaccine or a placebo.

The chain uses TRBV19 and TRBJ1-2, with a tentative D call TRBD1 (6 bases). V was cut by 3 bases and J by 4 bases, with 15 bases left in between. Per germline, CDR1 LNHDA and CDR2 SQIVND (reference sequence). The CDR3 is 15 amino acids. The DNA of the CDR3 is TGTGCCAGTAGTATGGGGCAGGGGAGTGCCTATGGCTACACCTTC. This gives the protein CASSMGQGSAYGYTF.

CDR3: CASTVQTGPQETQYF. The CDR3 DNA reads TGTGCCAGCACTGTGCAGACAGGGCCCCAAGAGACCCAGTACTTC. This rearrangement joins TRBV2 to TRBJ2-5, with TRBD1 matching over 7 bases. The trim removed 7 bases at V and 1 base at J, leaving 9 bases unmatched. Germline CDR1 reads SNHLY; CDR2 reads FYNNEI. This CDR3 comprises 15 residues. Filled out from reference TRBV2 and TRBJ2-5, the complete variable domain reads EPEVTQTPSHQVTQMGQEVILRCVPISNHLYFYWYRQILGQKVEFLVSFYNNEISEKSEIFDDQFSVERPDGSNFTLKIRSTKLEDSAMYFCASTVQTGPQETQYFGPGTRLLVL.

The genes are TRBV18 and TRBJ2-3; D gene uncertain. Germline-derived CDR1 and CDR2 are KGHSH and LQKENI. This CDR3 has 12 residues. Trimming pared 7 bases from V and 2 bases from J, leaving 7 bases between. CDR3 in amino acids: CASFSSTDTQYF. The CDR3 nucleotides read TGTGCCAGCTTCTCTTCCACAGATACGCAGTATTTT.

The V gene is TRBV24-1, the J gene TRBJ2-6, with D unclear. Germline CDR1 and CDR2: KGHDR and SFDVKD. Trimming left V 5 bases short and J 4 bases short, with 11 bases between. This CDR3 has 15 residues. This CDR3 reads CATSGSWTGANVLTF. Written as DNA, the CDR3 is TGTGCCACCAGTGGGTCTTGGACGGGGGCCAACGTCCTGACTTTC.

The chain couples TRBV5-1 to TRBJ2-3, with 8 bases lining up with TRBD2. This CDR3 is built from 15 residues. V lost 4 bases and J lost 4; bases outside the gene matches: 8. The germline V gene has CDR1 SGHRS and CDR2 YFSETQ. The CDR3 DNA is TGCGCCAGCAGCCAAGAGACTAGCGCGGCAGATACGCAGTATTTT. This codes for CASSQETSAADTQYF.

This chain uses TRBV5-8 with TRBJ1-5, with a tentative D call TRBD1 (5 bases). V gave up 4 bases and J gave up 4 bases, with 21 bases separating them. Germline CDR1 and CDR2: SGHTS and YDEGEE. The CDR3 runs to 17 residues. CDR3: CASSQYPGAWVNQPQHF. Written as DNA, the CDR3 is TGTGCCAGCAGCCAATATCCCGGGGCATGGGTTAATCAGCCCCAGCATTTT.

This chain connects TRBV7-2 to TRBJ2-1; 9 positions match TRBD2. Germline assignment: CDR1 SGHTA and CDR2 FQGNSA. This CDR3 is built from 18 residues. V lost 7 bases to trimming and J lost 4 bases; unmatched junction nucleotides: 17. DNA of the CDR3: TGTGCCAGCACCAAGAGACTTCCTCTAGCGGGGACTTACAATGAGCAGTTCTTC. Its protein product is CASTKRLPLAGTYNEQFF. Combining the CDR3 with reference TRBV7-2 and TRBJ2-1 gives the whole variable domain GAGVSQSPSNKVTEKGKDVELRCDPISGHTALYWYRQSLGQGLEFLIYFQGNSAPDKSGLPSDRFSAERTGGSVSTLTIQRTQQEDSAVYLCASTKRLPLAGTYNEQFFGPGTRLTVL.

This clone was observed once. The chain's CDR3 is CASSSRALRMNSYNSPLHF. The DNA of the CDR3 is TGTGCCAGCAGTTCCCGGGCCCTGAGAATGAACTCCTATAATTCACCCCTCCACTTT. The V gene is TRBV27, the J gene TRBJ1-6; D unclear. With 4 bases removed from V and 0 bases from J, the gap between germline ends came to 19 bases. Germline V lookup: CDR1 MNHEY, CDR2 SMNVEV (reference sequence). The CDR3 spans 19 residues.

The chain couples TRBV9 to TRBJ1-2; D ambiguous. V shed 0 bases and J shed 0 bases, with 9 bases lying between them. Per germline, CDR1 SGDLS and CDR2 YYNGEE. The CDR3 sequence is 15 residues long. DNA of the CDR3: TGTGCCAGCAGCGTAGAATCTGTTACTAACTATGGCTACACCTTC. It specifies CASSVESVTNYGYTF.